The clone carrying this T cell receptor beta chain was counted between two and nine times. The antigen remains unidentified. The record originates from a study of T cells in Graves' hyperthyroidism and ophthalmopathy. Notes on the study in general: Most thyroid clonotypes expanded above 0.001 were also detected in blood.

Clinical symptoms, serum thyroxine and TRAb, thyroid ultrasound and orbital computed tomography were used for the diagnoses. RNA transcripts served as the template for amplifying TCR beta CDR3 regions. A first-round RT-PCR of the TCR CDR3 used the HTBI primer set. MiXCR, run by TCRdb on the multiplex PCR reads, gives a single entry per CDR3 protein. This table has approximately 400,000 distinct CDR3 sequences, roughly 20% appearing once. This receptor was taken from a man aged 18 to 30 with Graves' ophthalmopathy. The specimen was blood.

CDR3 DNA sequence: TGTGCCAGCAGAACGGACAGGGGGCTTGAAGCTTTCTTT. Translation: CASRTDRGLEAFF. This sequence joins TRBV2 and TRBJ1-1, with TRBD1 matching over 11 bases. This CDR3 region has 13 residues. The J segment lost 7 bases and the V segment lost 6 bases, leaving 4 bases of the junction unmatched. The germline gives CDR1 SNHLY, CDR2 FYNNEI.